This TCR beta chain was obtained from a study of blood T cell repertoires in COVID-19. Study-wide context: The analysed material was cDNA or gDNA that came from T cells, B-cell-depleted T cells, or PBMCs.

Original analysis: For nucleated cells, counts were estimated from reference gene primer amplification. TCRdb's copy holds only in-frame clones and misses some; the assay was immunoSEQ multiplex PCR. D and trimming were read from the DNA, whereas the V and J calls and clone size are those reported in that table. The table lists approximately 160,000 clones, 75% to 90% of them singletons, with less than 3% in the top ten. The CDR3 spans 15 residues. Germline CDR1 is SGHNT and CDR2 is YYREEE (reference sequence). Losses at the gene ends were 3 bases for V and 5 bases for J; bases not matched to a gene: 5.

The specimen was peripheral blood. This sequence joins TRBV5-4 and TRBJ1-5, with TRBD1 identical over 10 bases. This clonotype was obtained from an older woman with acute or convalescent COVID-19. The CDR3 DNA is TGTGCCAGCAGCTCCGGGACAGGGGCTGATCAGCCCCAGCATTTT. This gives the protein CASSSGTGADQPQHF.